A selection of T cell receptor beta chains follows, all from one sample in a study of blood T cell repertoires in COVID-19. The assay was immunoSEQ multiplex PCR, and TCRdb's table has in-frame clones only and misses some. The sample yields 70,000 or so clones, approximately 80% seen once. Input material: peripheral blood. These receptors all come from an older man with active or convalescent COVID-19. CDR3s include the opening cysteine and the closing phenylalanine or tryptophan. Each record gives: clone size, J gene, D gene, V gene, CDR3 protein, CDR3 DNA. D genes are given only for firm matches. Clone size is stated in some rows and not others, as once, few, many or a class when expanded.

once,TRBJ1-2,TRBD1,TRBV7-2,CASSRRQGAGYTF,TGTGCCAGCAGCCGGAGACAGGGGGCTGGCTACACCTTC
few,TRBJ2-2,NA,TRBV19,CASRHGQYTGELFF,TGTGCCAGCCGCCATGGACAGTACACCGGGGAGCTGTTTTTT
NA,TRBJ2-1,TRBD2,TRBV2,CASSTLPIGLAGLNEQFF,TGTGCCAGCAGTACCCTCCCAATCGGACTAGCGGGACTCAATGAGCAGTTCTTC
NA,TRBJ1-5,TRBD1,TRBV27,CASSISQGAGQPQHF,TGTGCCAGCAGTATCTCCCAGGGGGCCGGTCAGCCCCAGCATTTT
once,TRBJ2-7,NA,TRBV28,CASPPRGKSYEQYF,TGTGCCAGCCCTCCACGGGGGAAGAGCTACGAGCAGTACTTC
NA,TRBJ2-7,NA,TRBV9,CANKLGVGHEQYF,TGTGCCAATAAGCTAGGGGTGGGCCACGAGCAGTACTTC
NA,TRBJ1-4,NA,TRBV2,CASSPYSTNEKLFF,TGTGCCAGCAGTCCGTACTCAACTAATGAAAAACTGTTTTTT
NA,TRBJ1-4,TRBD1,TRBV2,CASSWTGPTNEKLFF,TGTGCCAGCAGTTGGACAGGACCAACTAATGAAAAACTGTTTTTT
NA,TRBJ2-1,NA,TRBV28,CASRGTSSYNEQFF,TGTGCCAGCAGGGGCACGAGCTCCTACAATGAGCAGTTCTTC
NA,TRBJ2-7,NA,TRBV6-5,CASTKARDTYEQYF,TGTGCCAGCACCAAAGCCAGGGACACCTACGAGCAGTACTTC
NA,TRBJ2-3,TRBD2,TRBV5-1,CASSSGLAGGDTQYF,TGCGCCAGCAGCTCCGGACTAGCGGGGGGTGATACGCAGTATTTT
once,TRBJ2-1,TRBD2,TRBV5-4,CASSSPRRLAVGLNEQFF,TGTGCCAGCAGCTCCCCCCGCCGACTAGCGGTTGGACTGAATGAGCAGTTCTTC
NA,TRBJ2-7,NA,TRBV28,CASSLSGTFYEQYF,TGTGCCAGCAGTTTATCCGGGACTTTCTACGAGCAGTACTTC
NA,TRBJ1-6,NA,TRBV10-3,CAMGGTYNSPLHF,TGTGCAATGGGCGGGACCTATAATTCACCCCTCCACTTT
NA,TRBJ1-4,TRBD1,TRBV14,CASSRNHRGISEKLFF,TGTGCCAGCAGCCGAAATCACAGGGGGATATCGGAAAAACTGTTTTTT
NA,TRBJ1-4,NA,TRBV6-1,CASSEGVGEVSEKLFF,TGTGCCAGCAGTGAAGGGGTGGGGGAGGTTAGCGAAAAACTGTTTTTT
NA,TRBJ1-1,NA,TRBV5-8,CASSFQQGMMNTEAFF,TGTGCCAGCAGCTTCCAGCAGGGAATGATGAACACTGAAGCTTTCTTT
NA,TRBJ1-2,TRBD1,TRBV3-1/TRBV3-2,CASSSSQGAKGYTF,TGTGCCAGCAGCTCATCACAGGGGGCGAAGGGCTACACCTTC
NA,TRBJ1-3,TRBD1,TRBV29-1,CSVDSGGGNTIYF,TGCAGCGTTGATTCAGGGGGTGGAAACACCATATATTTT
once,TRBJ1-1,TRBD1,TRBV6-4,CASSVNPGGNSEAFF,TGTGCCAGCAGTGTCAATCCAGGGGGCAATTCTGAAGCTTTCTTT
NA,TRBJ1-5,NA,TRBV6-5,CASSYSLGDQPQHF,TGTGCCAGCAGTTACTCATTAGGGGATCAGCCCCAGCATTTT
NA,TRBJ2-5,TRBD2,TRBV4-2,CASRPGTSGGETQYF,TGTGCCAGCAGACCTGGGACTAGCGGGGGGGAGACCCAGTACTTC
few,TRBJ2-3,TRBD2,TRBV29-1,CSSLAGGLTDTQYF,TGCAGCTCTTTAGCGGGAGGCCTGACAGATACGCAGTATTTT
NA,TRBJ1-1,NA,TRBV2,CASSEYGAANTEAFF,TGTGCCAGCAGTGAATATGGGGCTGCGAACACTGAAGCTTTCTTT
NA,TRBJ1-1,NA,TRBV30,CAWGDSSNTEAFF,TGTGCCTGGGGGGACTCTTCGAACACTGAAGCTTTCTTT
NA,TRBJ1-2,TRBD1,TRBV3-1/TRBV3-2,CASSSRDRGGYGYTF,TGTGCCAGCAGCTCTCGGGACAGGGGCGGATATGGCTACACCTTC
NA,TRBJ1-1,NA,TRBV7-8,CASSLVSRTLNTEAFF,TGTGCCAGCAGCTTAGTCTCTCGGACTTTGAACACTGAAGCTTTCTTT
NA,TRBJ2-3,TRBD2,TRBV5-1,CASRPLAGGTDTQYF,TGCGCCAGCAGGCCTCTAGCGGGGGGGACGGATACGCAGTATTTT
NA,TRBJ1-1,TRBD1,TRBV2,CASSATGGNTEAFF,TGTGCCAGCAGCGCGACAGGGGGCAACACTGAAGCTTTCTTT
once,TRBJ2-3,NA,TRBV24-1,CATSDLPSETDTQYF,TGTGCCACCAGTGATTTGCCTAGCGAGACAGATACGCAGTATTTT